This TCR beta chain was retrieved from a study of T cell responses to AZD1222 COVID-19 vaccine. Study-level findings and limits: Epitopes outside B.1.351 and B.1.1.7 mutated regions reportedly drew nearly half of spike TCRs.

Libraries were prepared by immunoSEQ multiplex PCR; TCRdb keeps only in-frame clonotypes and omits some of them. The sample records 150,000 to 200,000 clones, 85% to 95% being singletons. J lost 7 bases, V lost 5 bases, and 12 bases had no gene match. The CDR3 is 16 amino acids. Germline V gives CDR1 SGHTA, CDR2 FQGTGA. About this clone: Antigen: not known.

This chain uses TRBV7-3 with TRBJ2-1, with 9 bases fitting TRBD1. The sample here was peripheral blood, taken on day 0 of AZD1222 vaccination. This TCR came from an adult in good health. DNA for the CDR3: TGTGCCAGCAGCCCGAGACAGGGGGTTGCATTAAATGAGCAGTTCTTC. This gives the protein CASSPRQGVALNEQFF.